The entry that follows covers one TCR beta chain sequence. This receptor's antigen is unknown. No much larger clone exists at a distance of one base, and base qualities are not known. The data were obtained in a study of OX40 agonist ivuxolimab in advanced cancers. About the study as a whole: The costimulatory receptor OX40 (CD134) was targeted by ivuxolimab, a fully human IgG2 agonistic monoclonal antibody. The purpose of peripheral TCRbeta sequencing was to test whether ivuxolimab changed TCR sequence diversity and led to clonal T-cell expansion. The paper reports the monotherapy dose-escalation portion (N of about 47 patients) of the phase I ivuxolimab trial. Patients were allowed to have had prior anti-PD-1, anti-PD-L1 or anti-CTLA-4 therapy, and 40% of the dose-escalation patients had been treated with checkpoint inhibitors. Of the 50 to 55 dose-escalation patients, hepatocellular carcinoma was present in around 20, melanoma in approximately 15, renal cell carcinoma in 9 and head and neck cancer in 9. Partial responses occurred in three dose-escalation patients, of whom one had hepatocellular carcinoma and two had cutaneous melanoma. Intravenous ivuxolimab was administered to patients every 2 weeks at six dose levels: 0.01, 0.1, 0.3, 1.5, 3 and 10 mg/kg. The dose-escalation cohort was about 86% male with a mean age of about 60 years, ranging from roughly 20 to 80.

Patients with autoimmune disease history or receiving systemic immunosuppression were excluded from the trial. In every dose cohort, peripheral blood was drawn for TCR sequencing at baseline, cycle 4 day 1, and cycle 7 day 1. Samples came from an open-label, multicenter, first-in-human phase I dose-escalation trial of ivuxolimab. Adults with locally advanced or metastatic head and neck squamous cell, hepatocellular, melanoma or renal cell carcinoma were enrolled in the trial. CD4+ and CD8+ T cells were sorted separately from peripheral blood before TCR sequencing. From the cysteine up to the phenylalanine, the CDR3 has a length of 13 residues. The kept DNA is CDR3 alone, 39 bases in frame from the first base. The junction carries 6 bases between V and J, which are trimmed by 4 bases and 0 bases respectively. CDR1 LNHDA and CDR2 SQIVND were looked up in the germline V gene (reference sequence). Overall study outcomes, separate from this receptor: In partial responders in the 0.1-3.0 mg/kg groups, normalized peripheral clonal expansion was found to be among the lowest, especially among CD8+ T cells. Clonal expansion of both CD4+ and CD8+ blood T cells was observed from baseline to week 6 at doses 0.1 to 3.0 mg/kg. Low levels of normalized T-cell clonal expansion were also seen in some patients who did not respond. Antigen specificity was not determined for the clonally expanded peripheral T cells. After ivuxolimab, expanded clones were on average more numerous among CD8+ T cells than among CD4+ T cells.

Genomic DNA was isolated from the sorted cells so that the TCRbeta CDR3 region could be sequenced. The immunoSEQ Assay was used to sequence the TCRbeta CDR3 regions. This immuneACCESS table, as held by TCRdb, lists in-frame sequences with V and J called but not all clones. Of the missing ones, under half trace to an unresolved V gene in checked studies; the others have no known cause. The sample table lists 75,000 to 95,000 clones, around 89% of them with a count of one. Of the sample, about a tenth falls within the top ten clones. Recombination linked TRBV19 to TRBJ1-2; no confident D gene assignment can be made. This TCR was recovered from an adult with an advanced solid tumor such as melanoma, head and neck, liver or kidney cancer. The source was CD4+ or CD8+ T cells sorted from blood, collected in a trial of the OX40 agonist ivuxolimab. The CDR3 is CASSNPPNYGYTF. The nucleotides read TGTGCCAGTAGTAATCCGCCTAACTATGGCTACACCTTC.